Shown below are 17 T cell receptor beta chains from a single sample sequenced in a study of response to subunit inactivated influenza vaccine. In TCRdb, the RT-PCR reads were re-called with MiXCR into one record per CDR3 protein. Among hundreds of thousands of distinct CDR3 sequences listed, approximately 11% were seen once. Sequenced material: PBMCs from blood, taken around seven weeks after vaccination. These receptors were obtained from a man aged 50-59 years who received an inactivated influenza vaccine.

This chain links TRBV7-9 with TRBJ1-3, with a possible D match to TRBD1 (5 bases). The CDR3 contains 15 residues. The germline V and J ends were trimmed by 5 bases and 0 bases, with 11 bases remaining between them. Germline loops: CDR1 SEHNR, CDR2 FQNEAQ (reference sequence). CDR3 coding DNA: TGTGCCAGCAGCCCCCTCAGGGACTCTGGAAACACCATATATTTT. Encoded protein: CASSPLRDSGNTIYF.

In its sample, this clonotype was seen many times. The CDR3 nucleotides read TGCAGTGCTAGAGATCAAGGGGGGCTCATGAACACTGAAGCTTTCTTT. The encoded protein is CSARDQGGLMNTEAFF. The chain couples TRBV20-1 to TRBJ1-1, with D maybe TRBD1 (6 bases). The CDR3 has 16 residues. Trimming cost V 0 bases and J 0 bases, with 14 bases left between them. Germline CDR1 and CDR2: DFQATT and SNEGSKA (reference sequence).

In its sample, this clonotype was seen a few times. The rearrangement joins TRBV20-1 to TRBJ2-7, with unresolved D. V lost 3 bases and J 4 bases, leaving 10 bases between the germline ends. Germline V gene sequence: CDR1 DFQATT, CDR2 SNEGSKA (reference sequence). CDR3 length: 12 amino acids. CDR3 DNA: TGCAGTGCTAGGAACGGAATTTACGAGCAGTACTTC. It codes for CSARNGIYEQYF.

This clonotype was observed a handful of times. The CDR3 sequence: CASSAVGHVTDTQYF. The CDR3 nucleotides are TGTGCCAGCAGCGCAGTGGGCCATGTCACAGATACGCAGTATTTT. V and J are TRBV7-2 and TRBJ2-3; unclear D gene. Trimming left V 5 bases short and J 2 bases short, with 14 bases between. Germline values: CDR1 SGHTA, CDR2 FQGNSA. The CDR3 length is 15 residues. Full variable domain (missing parts from reference TRBV7-2 and TRBJ2-3): GAGVSQSPSNKVTEKGKDVELRCDPISGHTALYWYRQSLGQGLEFLIYFQGNSAPDKSGLPSDRFSAERTGGSVSTLTIQRTQQEDSAVYLCASSAVGHVTDTQYFGPGTRLTVL.

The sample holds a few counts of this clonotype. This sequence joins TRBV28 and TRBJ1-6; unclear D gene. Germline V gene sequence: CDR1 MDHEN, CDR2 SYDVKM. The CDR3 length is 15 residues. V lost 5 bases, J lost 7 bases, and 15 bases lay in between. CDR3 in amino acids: CASSPLLGSNSPLHF. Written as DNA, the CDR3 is TGTGCCAGCAGTCCCCTTTTGGGGTCGAATTCACCCCTCCACTTT. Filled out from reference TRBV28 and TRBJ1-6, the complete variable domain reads DVKVTQSSRYLVKRTGEKVFLECVQDMDHENMFWYRQDPGLGLRLIYFSYDVKMKEKGDIPEGYSVSREKKERFSLILESASTNQTSMYLCASSPLLGSNSPLHFGNGTRLTVT.

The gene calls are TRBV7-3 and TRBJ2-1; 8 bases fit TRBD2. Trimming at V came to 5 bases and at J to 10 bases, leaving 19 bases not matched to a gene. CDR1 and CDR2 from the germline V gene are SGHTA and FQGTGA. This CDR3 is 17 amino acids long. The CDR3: CASSVLPGLGNTMEQFF. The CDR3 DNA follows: TGTGCCAGCAGCGTACTACCGGGACTAGGGAATACAATGGAGCAGTTCTTC.

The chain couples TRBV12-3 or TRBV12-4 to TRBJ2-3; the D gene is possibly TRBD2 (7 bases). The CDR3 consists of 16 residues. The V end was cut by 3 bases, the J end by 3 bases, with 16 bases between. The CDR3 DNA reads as TGTGCCAGCAGTTTGCGGGGGCTAATAGGGACAGATACGCAGTATTTT. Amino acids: CASSLRGLIGTDTQYF.

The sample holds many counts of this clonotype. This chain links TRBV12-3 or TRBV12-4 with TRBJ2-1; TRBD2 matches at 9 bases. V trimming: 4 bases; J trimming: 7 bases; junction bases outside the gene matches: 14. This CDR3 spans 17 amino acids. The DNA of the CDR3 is TGTGCCAGCAGTTCTAGACTCCTAGCGGGAATAACTAATGAGCAGTTCTTC. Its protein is CASSSRLLAGITNEQFF.

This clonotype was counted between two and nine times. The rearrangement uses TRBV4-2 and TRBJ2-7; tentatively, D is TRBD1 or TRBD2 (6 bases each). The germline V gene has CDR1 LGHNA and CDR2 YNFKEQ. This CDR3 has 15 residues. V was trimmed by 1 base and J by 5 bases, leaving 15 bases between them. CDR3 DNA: TGTGCCAGCAGCCAAGGTACGGGGGCGCGCCACGAGCAGTACTTC. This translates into CASSQGTGARHEQYF.

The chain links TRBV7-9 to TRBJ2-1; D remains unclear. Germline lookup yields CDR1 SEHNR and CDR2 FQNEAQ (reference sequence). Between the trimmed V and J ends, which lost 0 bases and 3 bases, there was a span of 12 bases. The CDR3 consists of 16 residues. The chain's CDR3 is CASSLAPRSNYNEQFF. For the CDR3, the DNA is TGTGCCAGCAGCTTAGCCCCGCGGTCAAACTACAATGAGCAGTTCTTC.

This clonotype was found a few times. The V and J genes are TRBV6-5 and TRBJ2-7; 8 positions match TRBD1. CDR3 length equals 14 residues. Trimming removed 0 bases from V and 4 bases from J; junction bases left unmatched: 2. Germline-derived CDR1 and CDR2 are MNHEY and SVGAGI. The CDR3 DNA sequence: TGTGCCAGCAGTTACTCCGGGACAGGATACGAGCAGTACTTC. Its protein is CASSYSGTGYEQYF.

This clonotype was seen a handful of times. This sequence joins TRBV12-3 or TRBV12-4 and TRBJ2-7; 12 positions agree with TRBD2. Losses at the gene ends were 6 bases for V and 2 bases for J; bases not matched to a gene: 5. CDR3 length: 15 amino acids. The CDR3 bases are TGTGCCAGCAGAGGAGGACTAGCGGGGCCCTACGAGCAGTACTTC. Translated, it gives CASRGGLAGPYEQYF.

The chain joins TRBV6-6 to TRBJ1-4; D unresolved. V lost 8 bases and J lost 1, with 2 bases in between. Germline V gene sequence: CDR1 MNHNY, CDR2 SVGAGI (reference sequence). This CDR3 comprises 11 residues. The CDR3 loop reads CASVTNEKLFF. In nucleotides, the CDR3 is TGTGCCAGCGTAACTAATGAAAAACTGTTTTTT.

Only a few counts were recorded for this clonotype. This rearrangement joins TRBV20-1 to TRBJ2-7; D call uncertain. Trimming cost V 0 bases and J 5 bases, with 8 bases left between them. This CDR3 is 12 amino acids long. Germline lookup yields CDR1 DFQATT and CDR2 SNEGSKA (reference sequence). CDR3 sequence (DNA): TGCAGTGCTAGAGATCTGGAACACGAGCAGTACTTC. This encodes CSARDLEHEQYF.

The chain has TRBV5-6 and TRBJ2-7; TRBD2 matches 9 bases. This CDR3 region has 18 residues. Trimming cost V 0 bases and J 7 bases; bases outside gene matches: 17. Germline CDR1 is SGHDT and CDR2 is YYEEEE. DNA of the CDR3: TGTGCCAGCAGCTTGGGGCTGCGGGAGGGGACCAGGACGCGGGAGCAGTACTTC. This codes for CASSLGLREGTRTREQYF.

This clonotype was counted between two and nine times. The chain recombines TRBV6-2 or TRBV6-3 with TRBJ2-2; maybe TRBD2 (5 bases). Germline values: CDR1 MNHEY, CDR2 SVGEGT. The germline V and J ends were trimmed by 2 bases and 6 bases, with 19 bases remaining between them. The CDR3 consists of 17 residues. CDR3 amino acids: CASSYLLRGPISGELFF. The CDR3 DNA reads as TGTGCCAGCAGTTACCTATTGAGAGGGCCCATATCCGGGGAGCTGTTTTTT.

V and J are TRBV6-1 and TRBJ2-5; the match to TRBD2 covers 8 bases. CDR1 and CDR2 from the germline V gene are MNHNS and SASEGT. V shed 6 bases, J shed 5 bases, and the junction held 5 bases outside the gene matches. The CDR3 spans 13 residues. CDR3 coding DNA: TGTGCCAGCAGAGCGGGAGAAAGGGAGACCCAGTACTTC. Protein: CASRAGERETQYF.